This T cell receptor (beta chain) was identified in a study of control samples from healthy donors and cancer patients. The germline V and J ends were trimmed by 3 bases and 1 base, with 5 bases remaining between them. This CDR3 spans 13 amino acids. The repertoire was sequenced with immunoSEQ multiplex PCR; TCRdb's copy has only in-frame clones and lacks some. The sample contains about 160,000 clones, about 93% of which appear only once. This clonotype was obtained from a woman aged 25 to 45 in good health. The chain uses TRBV12-3 or TRBV12-4 and TRBJ2-3; D is unresolved. The specimen was blood. CDR3 nucleotides: TGTGCCAGCAGTTTGTGGGGCACAGATACGCAGTATTTT. Translated, it gives CASSLWGTDTQYF.